This is a list of T cell receptor beta chains from one sample in a study of regulatory T cells in long-lasting Graves disease. TCRdb re-called the multiplex PCR reads through MiXCR, storing one row per CDR3 protein. The repertoire includes approximately 690,000 distinct CDR3 sequences, about 32% of them detected once, and roughly 41% sits in the top ten. The sequenced sample was peripheral blood mononuclear cells (PBMCs), obtained when the disease was refractory, from a patient treated with antithyroid drugs. The source is a female donor with Graves disease. CDR3s include the opening cysteine and the closing phenylalanine or tryptophan. The order of the fields is J gene, V gene, clone size, CDR3 protein. Rows give clone size only sometimes, using once, few, many, or a class for an expanded clone.

j_call: TRBJ1-5; v_call: TRBV6-5; clone_size: .; cdr3_aa: CASSYRGGGQPQHF
j_call: TRBJ2-5; v_call: TRBV5-1; clone_size: .; cdr3_aa: CASKRVGETQYF
j_call: TRBJ2-7; v_call: TRBV29-1; clone_size: few; cdr3_aa: CSVTLADLTYEQYF
j_call: TRBJ1-1; v_call: TRBV6-5; clone_size: many; cdr3_aa: CASSYSRNTEAFF
j_call: TRBJ1-5; v_call: TRBV9; clone_size: .; cdr3_aa: CASSVGGVVNQPQHF
j_call: TRBJ1-5; v_call: TRBV19; clone_size: .; cdr3_aa: CASTIRDYDRPQHF
j_call: TRBJ1-2; v_call: TRBV12-3/TRBV12-4; clone_size: few; cdr3_aa: CASKQTGYGYTF
j_call: TRBJ2-3; v_call: TRBV11-2; clone_size: .; cdr3_aa: CASSLDRLNTDTQYF
j_call: TRBJ2-7; v_call: TRBV6-1; clone_size: few; cdr3_aa: CASSDPGTGGFYEQYF
j_call: TRBJ1-2; v_call: TRBV14; clone_size: .; cdr3_aa: CASSQGTGRQSYGYTF
j_call: TRBJ1-1; v_call: TRBV12-3/TRBV12-4; clone_size: many; cdr3_aa: CASSPWTANTEAFF
j_call: TRBJ2-2; v_call: TRBV7-9; clone_size: .; cdr3_aa: CASSQPGQRTGELFF
j_call: TRBJ1-2; v_call: TRBV19; clone_size: few; cdr3_aa: CASSKLRTGADGYTF
j_call: TRBJ1-5; v_call: TRBV2; clone_size: many; cdr3_aa: CASSEAGGYSNQPQHF
j_call: TRBJ1-2; v_call: TRBV30; clone_size: .; cdr3_aa: CAWSAGGGYGYTF
j_call: TRBJ2-7; v_call: TRBV7-9; clone_size: .; cdr3_aa: CASRRADEQYF
j_call: TRBJ2-2; v_call: TRBV6-1; clone_size: few; cdr3_aa: CASSTGTSVELFF
j_call: TRBJ1-2; v_call: TRBV19; clone_size: .; cdr3_aa: CASSMFSGENYGYTF
j_call: TRBJ1-1; v_call: TRBV6-5; clone_size: .; cdr3_aa: CASSYRTGMAFF
j_call: TRBJ2-5; v_call: TRBV7-3; clone_size: .; cdr3_aa: CASVPSSAQETQYF
j_call: TRBJ2-7; v_call: TRBV29-1; clone_size: few; cdr3_aa: CSVDGGLGYEQYF
j_call: TRBJ2-5; v_call: TRBV3-1; clone_size: .; cdr3_aa: CASSPPRTGETQYF
j_call: TRBJ2-1; v_call: TRBV5-1; clone_size: .; cdr3_aa: CASSLVEEQFF
j_call: TRBJ2-7; v_call: TRBV20-1; clone_size: few; cdr3_aa: CSARLSGRASYEQYF
j_call: TRBJ2-7; v_call: TRBV5-6; clone_size: .; cdr3_aa: CASSFVQPSYEQYF
j_call: TRBJ1-3; v_call: TRBV9; clone_size: few; cdr3_aa: CASSVATGTSGNTIYF
j_call: TRBJ1-1; v_call: TRBV19; clone_size: .; cdr3_aa: CASSHRWQTNTEAFF
j_call: TRBJ1-5; v_call: TRBV19; clone_size: .; cdr3_aa: CASRGTQGGNQPQHF
j_call: TRBJ1-6; v_call: TRBV6-5; clone_size: many; cdr3_aa: CASSSWTGSNSPLHF
j_call: TRBJ1-1; v_call: TRBV6-1; clone_size: few; cdr3_aa: CASSRLTGGASEAFF
j_call: TRBJ2-7; v_call: TRBV29-1; clone_size: many; cdr3_aa: CSVAQQAGGYEQYF
j_call: TRBJ1-1; v_call: TRBV5-1; clone_size: .; cdr3_aa: CASSWRDDGSEAFF
j_call: TRBJ1-1; v_call: TRBV6-2/TRBV6-3; clone_size: many; cdr3_aa: CASSEVNTEAFF
j_call: TRBJ2-1; v_call: TRBV29-1; clone_size: few; cdr3_aa: CSVEGPRIGYNEQFF
j_call: TRBJ2-7; v_call: TRBV7-9; clone_size: few; cdr3_aa: CASSLTWVGEQYF
j_call: TRBJ1-4; v_call: TRBV12-3/TRBV12-4; clone_size: .; cdr3_aa: CASRPRKVVNEKLFF
j_call: TRBJ2-2; v_call: TRBV12-3/TRBV12-4; clone_size: few; cdr3_aa: CASSLGVGGRSTGELFF
j_call: TRBJ2-5; v_call: TRBV20-1; clone_size: once; cdr3_aa: CSAGKGAGALETQYF
j_call: TRBJ1-1; v_call: TRBV9; clone_size: .; cdr3_aa: CASSIRGGVNTEAFF
j_call: TRBJ2-7; v_call: TRBV20-1; clone_size: .; cdr3_aa: CSARNTRVGEQYF
j_call: TRBJ1-5; v_call: TRBV24-1; clone_size: few; cdr3_aa: CATSTGPNQPQHF
j_call: TRBJ2-7; v_call: TRBV6-2/TRBV6-3; clone_size: .; cdr3_aa: CASSESGFQYF
j_call: TRBJ1-2; v_call: TRBV10-3; clone_size: few; cdr3_aa: CAISENRGQGGYTF
j_call: TRBJ1-1; v_call: TRBV6-2/TRBV6-3; clone_size: .; cdr3_aa: CASNYSGENTEAFF
j_call: TRBJ1-5; v_call: TRBV28; clone_size: few; cdr3_aa: CASLIGTGRKQPQHF
j_call: TRBJ2-7; v_call: TRBV6-2/TRBV6-3; clone_size: many; cdr3_aa: CASSYPRRSYEQYF
j_call: TRBJ2-5; v_call: TRBV19; clone_size: few; cdr3_aa: CASSIGQGARETQYF
j_call: TRBJ1-2; v_call: TRBV20-1; clone_size: .; cdr3_aa: CSARDHISPVYGYTF
j_call: TRBJ1-6; v_call: TRBV19; clone_size: .; cdr3_aa: CASSTGSNSPLHF